This T cell receptor beta chain was found in a study of blood T cell repertoires in COVID-19. About the research overall: Samples taken during acute and convalescent COVID-19 were collected in the United States, Italy and Spain. The analysed material was cDNA or gDNA that came from T cells, B-cell-depleted T cells, or PBMCs.

Trimming removed 5 bases at V and 0 bases at J, with 7 bases between. The CDR3 runs 13 residues. Germline assignment: CDR1 LNHDA and CDR2 SQIVND (reference sequence). Sequencing used immunoSEQ multiplex PCR; TCRdb keeps in-frame clones, though not all of them. The data contain about 120,000 clones, about 87% of them singletons. The chain recombines TRBV19 with TRBJ1-2; D is undetermined. The clonotype originates from a woman aged 45 to 65 with acute or convalescent COVID-19. Material for sequencing was peripheral blood. In DNA, the CDR3 is TGTGCCAGTAGTGCCGCGCCTAACTATGGCTACACCTTC. This codes for CASSAAPNYGYTF.